The entry that follows covers one TCR beta chain sequence. TCRdb's copy holds only in-frame clones and misses some; the assay was immunoSEQ multiplex PCR. The repertoire holds 50,000 or so clones, around 84% seen once, with roughly 20% in the top ten. Per the germline V gene, CDR1 is SGHTA and CDR2 is FQGNSA. The CDR3 loop spans 12 amino acids. With 1 base removed from V and 8 bases from J, the gap between germline ends came to 8 bases. Time point specified: pretreatment peripheral blood. The entry originates in a study of PD-L1 blockade in urothelial cancer. Study information: Reported median T cell count for blood samples was around 150,000.

The chain is built from TRBV7-2 and TRBJ1-2; D is unresolved. The sample consisted of PBMCs, taken around atezolizumab (anti-PD-L1) treatment. This TCR came from a man in his 60s with urothelial cancer. The CDR3 loop reads CASSLVGGGYTF. The CDR3 coding sequence is TGTGCCAGCAGCTTAGTTGGCGGAGGCTACACCTTC.